This is a list of T cell receptor beta chains from one sample in a study of shared clonotypes between healthy human individuals. The protocol was immunoSEQ multiplex PCR, while the TCRdb copy is restricted to in-frame clones and leaves out a portion. The sample holds roughly 1 million clones, roughly 74% seen once. What was sequenced was memory CD4+ T cells from PBMCs. The source of these receptors is a man between 18 and 29 years old in good health. Some clones in this sample may be carry-over from other donors' samples. The CDR3 runs from the conserved cysteine through the conserved F or W. D genes are given only for firm matches. Expanded clones get a size class; other rows say once, few or many, or leave the size out.

J gene: TRBJ1-2; clone size: .; V gene: TRBV5-5; D gene: .; CDR3 DNA: TGTGCCAGCAGCTTGGCCGGGGGGGCCGCATTCCGCTATGGCTACACCTTC; CDR3 protein: CASSLAGGAAFRYGYTF
J gene: TRBJ2-7; clone size: .; V gene: TRBV29-1; D gene: .; CDR3 DNA: TGCAGCGTTGAAGGGTCCCCCGGCGGGGAGCAGTACTTC; CDR3 protein: CSVEGSPGGEQYF
J gene: TRBJ1-4; clone size: .; V gene: TRBV5-5; D gene: TRBD1; CDR3 DNA: TGTGCCAGCAGCTACCCAGGGGGCGGTGAAAAACTGTTTTTT; CDR3 protein: CASSYPGGGEKLFF
J gene: TRBJ2-2; clone size: few; V gene: TRBV5-1; D gene: TRBD1; CDR3 DNA: TGCGCCAGCAGCTCCCCTCGGACAGGGTTTATCACCGGGGAGCTGTTTTTT; CDR3 protein: CASSSPRTGFITGELFF
J gene: TRBJ1-2; clone size: few; V gene: TRBV2; D gene: TRBD1; CDR3 DNA: TGTGCCACCTCAGGGGGTTATGGCTACACCTTC; CDR3 protein: CATSGGYGYTF
J gene: TRBJ2-2; clone size: .; V gene: TRBV5-1; D gene: TRBD2; CDR3 DNA: TGCGCCAGCAGCTCCTTAGCGGGAGGACAAACCGGGGAGCTGTTTTTT; CDR3 protein: CASSSLAGGQTGELFF
J gene: TRBJ2-5; clone size: .; V gene: TRBV21-1; D gene: .; CDR3 DNA: TGTGCCAGCAGCCACAGGGGGACTAGCGATGAGACCCAGTACTTC; CDR3 protein: CASSHRGTSDETQYF
J gene: TRBJ1-2; clone size: .; V gene: TRBV9; D gene: .; CDR3 DNA: TGTGCCAGCAGCGTAGGAGGGGCTCAGGGCTACACCTTC; CDR3 protein: CASSVGGAQGYTF
J gene: TRBJ2-2; clone size: .; V gene: TRBV4-2; D gene: .; CDR3 DNA: TGTGCCAGCAGCCATGCCGGGACCCGGGGGACCACCGGGGAGCTGTTTTTT; CDR3 protein: CASSHAGTRGTTGELFF
J gene: TRBJ2-5; clone size: .; V gene: TRBV9; D gene: TRBD2; CDR3 DNA: TGTGCCAGCAGCCCCGGGGGATTGGCGGGAGCAGAGACCCAGTACTTC; CDR3 protein: CASSPGGLAGAETQYF
J gene: TRBJ2-2; clone size: .; V gene: TRBV28; D gene: TRBD2; CDR3 DNA: TGTGCCAGCAGTCTCCCCGGACTAGCGGGAGCTACCGGGGAGCTGTTTTTT; CDR3 protein: CASSLPGLAGATGELFF
J gene: TRBJ2-3; clone size: .; V gene: TRBV25-1; D gene: TRBD2; CDR3 DNA: TGTGCCAGCAGTGATACTAGCGGGTTAGAAGATACGCAGTATTTT; CDR3 protein: CASSDTSGLEDTQYF